This T cell receptor (beta chain) was documented in a study of kidney transplant recipient with SARS-CoV-2 infection. Between the trimmed V and J ends, which lost 3 bases and 0 bases, there was a span of 10 bases. The germline V gene has CDR1 SGDLS and CDR2 YYNGEE. CDR3 length equals 15 residues. In this sample, this clonotype turned up a few times. TCRdb itself ran the reads through MiXCR, one entry per CDR3 protein. The data hold roughly 250,000 distinct CDR3 sequences, with around 26% observed a single time. The chain employs TRBV9 and TRBJ1-3; D gene unclear. The receptor was isolated from a male patient younger than 45 who had COVID-19 and was a kidney transplant recipient. A share of the T cells may be of graft donor origin. This specimen was a blood sample, taken at baseline and on day 111 from a kidney transplant recipient. CDR3 sequence (DNA): TGTGCCAGCAGCGGAAGTACGGGCTCTGGAAACACCATATATTTT. Translating gives CASSGSTGSGNTIYF.